This T cell receptor (beta chain) was identified during a study of blood T cells in healthy people across ages (dated by TCRdb to about 2015). Turning to the overall study: In model experiments, roughly one uniquely barcoded TCR beta cDNA molecule per two T cells was captured by template switching. Donors were grouped into four age groups: young (average about 15 years), middle-aged (39), aged (over 55) and long-lived (approximately 78). To track age-related changes in TCR beta repertoire diversity, the study relied on deep sequencing normalized with unique cDNA molecular identifiers. To avoid experimental bias, donors of different ages were spread randomly across the sequencing lanes. Two additional independent replicas of 1 million unique cDNA reads from the same blood draw were analyzed for two donors (one aged 18 to 30 and one aged 80 or older).

The investigation overall reported the following: Estimates of total diversity from one million sequenced T cells were regarded as lower bounds and underestimates. Because profiling used bulk unsorted PBMCs, naive and antigen-experienced compartments could not be compared conclusively. A strong correlation was found between observed TCR beta diversity and the percentage of naive T cells measured by flow cytometry. Compared with the aged group, the long-lived group had more naive CD4+ T cells, fewer expanded clones and increased TCR diversity, suggesting age selection. Observed TCR beta diversity per million T cells fell roughly linearly with age, and a significant reduction was already apparent by age roughly 40. Because the CMV infection status of the donors was unknown, age-related changes in expanded clonotypes may potentially have been confounded.

Donors were 30 to 45 systemically healthy Caucasian individuals from Russia aged 6 to 90 years. Each donor gave roughly 9 milliliters of peripheral blood, drawn into EDTA-treated Vacutainer tubes. Ficoll-Paque density-gradient centrifugation was used to isolate PBMCs, with at least 7 million per sample. Trizol reagent was used to extract total RNA from the PBMCs, yielding at least 6 micrograms per sample. For every donor, an aliquot of PBMCs went through flow cytometry to measure the percentages of naive CD45RAhigh/CD27high T cells. About this clonotype itself: Its binding antigen is unknown. One end of the junction varies from germline; a read error may be responsible.

The library was obtained by 5' RACE. TCRdb names Illumina HiSeq 2500 as the instrument used. A second roughly 6 to 12 cycle PCR used a sample-barcoded 5' primer and a J-beta primer mix. Each TCR beta cDNA molecule received a unique molecular identifier from a template-switch 5' adaptor carrying 12 random nucleotides. At least 2.5 million CDR3-containing paired-end reads were obtained from each sample. The Mint cDNA synthesis kit, primed by a TRBC-specific oligonucleotide, was used to synthesize first-strand cDNA from all RNA. All cDNA was treated with uracil-DNA glycosylase and then went through a first 18-cycle PCR with the universal primers M1SS and BC2_uni_R. Per the original workflow: Normalization of each sample was performed by random selection of 1 million high-quality reads, each carrying a distinct molecular identifier. Instead of being binned into consensus sequences, reads that shared molecular identifiers were thrown out. MiTCR, set to a Q25 quality threshold and the strictest error-elimination algorithm, was used for CDR3 identification, clonotype clustering and error correction. A nonparametric unseen species model with Euler transformation was used to estimate lower-bound total TCR beta diversity. The public reads were quality trimmed at Q25 with fastp and then assembled into clones with MiXCR by TCRdb, keeping productive beta chains. Rows are combined by CDR3 protein, so each entry shows the most common genes and DNA. The V and J calls come from TCRdb's annotation, not from the publication. Present in this sample are over 1.5 million distinct CDR3 sequences, around 50% of which were seen just once. About 2.1% of the sample comes from the top ten.

Measured from the cysteine to the phenylalanine, the CDR3 is 12 residues long. The kept DNA is CDR3 alone, 36 bases in frame from the first base. The germline V gene provides CDR1 SQVTM and CDR2 ANQGSEA. This TCR came from a woman aged 40 to 50 in good health. The V and J segments used are TRBV29-1 and TRBJ2-1; TRBD2 could be the D gene, as 6 bases match. Sequencing was done on a sample of blood. The CDR3 region has the sequence CSHNSGGNERFF. The DNA sequence follows: TGCAGCCATAACAGTGGAGGGAATGAGCGGTTCTTC.